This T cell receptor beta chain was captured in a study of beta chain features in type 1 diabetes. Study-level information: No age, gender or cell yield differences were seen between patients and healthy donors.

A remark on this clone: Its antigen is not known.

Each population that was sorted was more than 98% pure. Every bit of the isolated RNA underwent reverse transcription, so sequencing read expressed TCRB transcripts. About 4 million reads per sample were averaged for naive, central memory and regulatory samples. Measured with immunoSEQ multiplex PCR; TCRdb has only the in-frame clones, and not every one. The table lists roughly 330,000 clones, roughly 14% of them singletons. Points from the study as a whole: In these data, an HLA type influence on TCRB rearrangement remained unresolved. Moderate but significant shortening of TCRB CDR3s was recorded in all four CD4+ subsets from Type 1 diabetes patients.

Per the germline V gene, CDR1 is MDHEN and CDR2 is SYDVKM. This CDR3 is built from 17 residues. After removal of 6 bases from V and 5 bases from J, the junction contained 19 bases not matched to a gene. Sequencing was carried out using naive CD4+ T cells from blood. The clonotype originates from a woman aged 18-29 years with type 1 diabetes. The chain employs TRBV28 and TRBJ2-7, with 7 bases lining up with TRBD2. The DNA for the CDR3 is TGTGCCAGCAGCCCCTCAGGAGGGGTGGGAGGGCAGGACGAGCAGTACTTC. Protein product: CASSPSGGVGGQDEQYF.